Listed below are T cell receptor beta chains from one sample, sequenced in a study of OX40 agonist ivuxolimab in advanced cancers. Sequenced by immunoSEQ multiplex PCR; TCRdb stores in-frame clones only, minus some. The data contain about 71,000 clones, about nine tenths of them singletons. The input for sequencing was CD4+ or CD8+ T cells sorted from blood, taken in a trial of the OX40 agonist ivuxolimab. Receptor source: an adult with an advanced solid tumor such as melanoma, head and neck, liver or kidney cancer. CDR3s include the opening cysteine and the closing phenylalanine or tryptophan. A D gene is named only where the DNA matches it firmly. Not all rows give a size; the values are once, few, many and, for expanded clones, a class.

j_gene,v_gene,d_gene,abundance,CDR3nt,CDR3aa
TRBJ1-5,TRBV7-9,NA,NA,TGTGCCAGCAGCTTTGGACAGAATAGCAATCAGCCCCAGCATTTT,CASSFGQNSNQPQHF
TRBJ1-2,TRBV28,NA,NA,TGTGCCAGCAGTTTCCCCAAGACCGGCTATGGCTACACCTTC,CASSFPKTGYGYTF
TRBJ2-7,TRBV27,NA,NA,TGTGCCAGCAGTACCACCGGACAGTACGAGCAGTACTTC,CASSTTGQYEQYF
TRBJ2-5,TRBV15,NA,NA,TGTGCCACCAGCAGAGTGGGGAACCAAGAGACCCAGTACTTC,CATSRVGNQETQYF
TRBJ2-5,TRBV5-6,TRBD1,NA,TGTGCCAGCAGCGGAGGGGACAGGGGCGGAGAGACCCAGTACTTC,CASSGGDRGGETQYF
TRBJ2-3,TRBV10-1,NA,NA,TGCGCCAGCAGTGAGTCTCCTTCCCTCGGGGCAGATACGCAGTATTTT,CASSESPSLGADTQYF
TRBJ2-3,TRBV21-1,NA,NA,TGTGCCAGCGTACCGGGACAGGGGACAGATACGCAGTATTTT,CASVPGQGTDTQYF
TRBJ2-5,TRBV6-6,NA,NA,TGTGCCAGCACCAGCGGCTCCCAGAAGTCCCAAGAGACCCAGTACTTC,CASTSGSQKSQETQYF
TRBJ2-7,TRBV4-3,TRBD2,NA,TGCGCCAGCAGCCAGCTAGCGGACTTCTCCTACGAGCAGTACTTC,CASSQLADFSYEQYF
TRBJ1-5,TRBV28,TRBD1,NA,TGTGCCAGCAGTGTAATAGGGACAGGCAATCAGCCCCAGCATTTT,CASSVIGTGNQPQHF
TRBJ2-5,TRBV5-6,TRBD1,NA,TGTGCCAGCAGCTTGTCCCAGGGGGCGGGAGAGACCCAGTACTTC,CASSLSQGAGETQYF
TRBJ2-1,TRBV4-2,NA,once,TGTGCCAGCAGCCAAGATGGGGATAATGAGCAGTTCTTC,CASSQDGDNEQFF
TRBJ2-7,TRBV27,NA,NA,TGTGCCAGCAGTTTGAGGGGTCTTCTCGTCTACGAGCAGTACTTC,CASSLRGLLVYEQYF
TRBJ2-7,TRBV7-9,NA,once,TGTGCCAGCAGCTTAGATCGTCCATCGAGGGGAGCCTACGGTCAGTACTTC,CASSLDRPSRGAYGQYF
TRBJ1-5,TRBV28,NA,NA,TGTGCCAGCACCCCCCGAGGGTTCAATAGCAATCAGCCCCAGCATTTT,CASTPRGFNSNQPQHF
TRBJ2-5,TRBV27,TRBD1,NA,TGTGCCAGCAGTTTGTTCTGGACAGGGGGCGTAGAGACCCAGTACTTC,CASSLFWTGGVETQYF
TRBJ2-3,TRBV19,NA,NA,TGTGCCAACAGGCCAGATACGCAGTATTTT,CANRPDTQYF
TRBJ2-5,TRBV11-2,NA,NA,TGTGCCAGCAGCACTGACAGAGAACAAGAGACCCAGTACTTC,CASSTDREQETQYF
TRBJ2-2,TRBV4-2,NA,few,TGTGCCAGCAGCCAGGGCAGATCGAACACCGGGGAGCTGTTTTTT,CASSQGRSNTGELFF
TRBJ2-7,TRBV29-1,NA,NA,TGCAGCGTTGAAGGTTCGACCTACGAGCAGTACTTC,CSVEGSTYEQYF
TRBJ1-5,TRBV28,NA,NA,TGTGCCAGCAGTTTATTACGAGAAGGGGATCAGCCCCAGCATTTT,CASSLLREGDQPQHF
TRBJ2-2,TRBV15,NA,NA,TGTGCCACCAGCAGAGACCTCACCGGGGAGCTGTTTTTT,CATSRDLTGELFF
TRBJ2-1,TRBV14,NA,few,TGTGCCAGCAGCCAAGATATCCCGGGGTTACACGAATACAATGAGCAGTTCTTC,CASSQDIPGLHEYNEQFF
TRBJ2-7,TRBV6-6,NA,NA,TGTGCCAGCAGTTACTCAGTAAGCTACGAGCAGTACTTC,CASSYSVSYEQYF
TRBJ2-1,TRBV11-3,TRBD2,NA,TGTGCCAGCAGCTTAGTGTATAGGACTAGCGGCAAGTCCTACAATGAGCAGTTCTTC,CASSLVYRTSGKSYNEQFF
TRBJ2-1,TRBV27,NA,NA,TGTGCCAGCAGTTTATTGCAGGGAAATGAGCAGTTCTTC,CASSLLQGNEQFF
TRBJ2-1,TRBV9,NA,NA,TGTGCCAGCAGCACAACCGGGACAGAGCAGTTCTTC,CASSTTGTEQFF
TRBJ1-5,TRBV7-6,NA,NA,TGTGCCAGCAGCCCAAAGCGGGGACAGCCCCAGCATTTT,CASSPKRGQPQHF
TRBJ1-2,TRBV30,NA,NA,TGTGCCTGGAGTGTCCTTCCTGGCTACACCTTC,CAWSVLPGYTF
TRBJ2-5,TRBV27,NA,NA,TGTGCCAGCAGTCCACCGTACCAAGAGACCCAGTACTTC,CASSPPYQETQYF
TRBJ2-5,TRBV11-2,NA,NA,TGTGCCAGCAGCTTCGGAACCGGGGAGACCCAGTACTTC,CASSFGTGETQYF
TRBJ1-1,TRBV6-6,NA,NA,TGTGCCAGCACCCCGGGACCGACCACTGAAGCTTTCTTT,CASTPGPTTEAFF
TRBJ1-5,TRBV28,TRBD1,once,TGTGCCAGCAGTTACGCTGACAGGGAAGAGTCGCAGCCCCAGCATTTT,CASSYADREESQPQHF
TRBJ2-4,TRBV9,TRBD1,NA,TGTGCCAGCAGCATAGCCGGGACAGGGAGAAACATTCAGTACTTC,CASSIAGTGRNIQYF
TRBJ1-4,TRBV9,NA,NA,TGTGCCAGCAGCCTAAGCGGAACACACCATGAAAAACTGTTTTTT,CASSLSGTHHEKLFF
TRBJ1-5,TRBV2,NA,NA,TGTGCCAGCAAGAGTGGGAATCAGCCCCAGCATTTT,CASKSGNQPQHF
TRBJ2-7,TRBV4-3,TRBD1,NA,TGCGCCAGCAGCCAGGACAGGGGCTACGAGCAGTACTTC,CASSQDRGYEQYF